The clone carrying this T cell receptor (beta chain) was seen at least ten times. Its target is not known. Per germline, CDR1 MGHDK and CDR2 SYGVNS. CDR3 size: 13 residues. V lost 6 bases, J lost 4 bases, and 10 bases lay in between. This sample is part of a study of T-cell reconstitution after alpha-beta-depleted transplantation in children. Study-level results: The origin of alpha-beta T cells about two months after transplant was reportedly several hundred expanded graft clones.

Unique molecular identifiers were built into the TCRbeta library. TCRdb redid the calling of the PCR reads with MiXCR, one entry per CDR3 protein. The top ten clones hold less than 15% of a sample with under 75,000 distinct CDR3 sequences, roughly 10% of them seen once. This TCR came from a boy aged 5-17 years with acute myeloid leukemia, due to receive a stem cell transplant. The specimen comprised PBMCs, sampled before TCRalphabeta/CD19-depleted stem cell transplant. The chain carries TRBV25-1 and TRBJ2-1; a possible D gene is TRBD2 (6 bases). Here the CDR3 DNA reads TGTGCCAGCAGGGAGGGGCTTTACAATGAGCAGTTCTTC. Translating gives CASREGLYNEQFF.